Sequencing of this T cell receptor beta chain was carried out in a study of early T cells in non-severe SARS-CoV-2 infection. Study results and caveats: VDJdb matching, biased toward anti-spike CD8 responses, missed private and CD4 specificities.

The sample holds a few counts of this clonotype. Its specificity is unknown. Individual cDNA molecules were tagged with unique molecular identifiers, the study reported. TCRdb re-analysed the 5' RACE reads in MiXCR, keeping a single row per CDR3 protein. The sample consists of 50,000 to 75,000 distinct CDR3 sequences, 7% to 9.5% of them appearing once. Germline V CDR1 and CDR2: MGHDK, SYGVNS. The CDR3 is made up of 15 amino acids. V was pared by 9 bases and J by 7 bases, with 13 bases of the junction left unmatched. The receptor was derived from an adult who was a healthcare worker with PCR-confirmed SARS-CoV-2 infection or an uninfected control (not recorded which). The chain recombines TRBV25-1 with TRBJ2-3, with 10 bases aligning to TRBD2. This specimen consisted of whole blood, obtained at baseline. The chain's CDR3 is CASTQSGRVRNTQYF. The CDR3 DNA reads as TGTGCCAGTACCCAAAGCGGGAGGGTCCGAAATACGCAGTATTTT.